This entry lists 26 T cell receptor beta chains sequenced from one sample in a study of identical twins. TCRdb used MiXCR to reprocess the 5' RACE reads, holding one entry per CDR3 protein. This sample has about 330,000 distinct CDR3 sequences, with approximately 13% found just once. These same data were also listed under a study on yellow fever vaccine responses in identical twins.

The sequencing input was CD8+ T cells sorted from blood. The source of these receptors is a woman aged 18-30 years in good health.

This clonotype was recorded at least ten times. The rearrangement uses TRBV10-3 and TRBJ2-5, with D possibly matching TRBD2 (5 bases). V was pared by 2 bases and J by 7 bases, with 14 bases between. Germline V gene lookup returns CDR1 ENHRY and CDR2 SYGVKD. This CDR3 is built from 14 residues. In nucleotides, the CDR3 is TGTGCCATCAGTGAGGGAAATAGCGCCAGGACCCAGTACTTC. Amino acid sequence: CAISEGNSARTQYF.

This clonotype was detected only a few times. V gene TRBV11-2 combines with J gene TRBJ1-1; D not certain. The CDR3 has 16 residues. V lost 0 bases and J lost 1, with 12 bases in between. Per germline, CDR1 SGHAT and CDR2 FQNNGV. The chain's CDR3 is CASSLEFWPQNTEAFF. The CDR3 coding sequence is TGTGCCAGCAGCTTAGAATTCTGGCCTCAGAACACTGAAGCTTTCTTT. The full variable domain, completed using reference TRBV11-2 and TRBJ1-1, is EAGVAQSPRYKIIEKRQSVAFWCNPISGHATLYWYQQILGQGPKLLIQFQNNGVVDDSQLPKDRFSAERLKGVDSTLKIQPAKLEDSAVYLCASSLEFWPQNTEAFFGQGTRLTVV.

The rearrangement links TRBV11-2 to TRBJ1-6, with TRBD1 matching over 10 bases. This CDR3 is built from 16 residues. J was trimmed by 5 bases and V by 1 base; bases with no gene match: 2. Germline lookup yields CDR1 SGHAT and CDR2 FQNNGV. The CDR3 loop reads CASSLVGTGDNSPLHF. Written as DNA, the CDR3 is TGTGCCAGCAGCTTAGTCGGGACAGGGGATAATTCACCCCTCCACTTT.

V usage is TRBV20-1 and J usage is TRBJ2-7; 11 nucleotides match TRBD2. The junction had 9 bases not matched to a gene; V was cut back by 5 bases and J by 3 bases. This CDR3 is built from 15 residues. Germline values: CDR1 DFQATT, CDR2 SNEGSKA (reference sequence). CDR3 nucleotide sequence: TGCAGTGCTGGATCCGGGACTAGCGGAAACTACGAGCAGTACTTC. The encoded protein is CSAGSGTSGNYEQYF.

This clonotype was counted between two and nine times. This chain uses TRBV3-1 with TRBJ2-7; D is perhaps TRBD2 (6 bases). The V end was cut by 3 bases, the J end by 6 bases, with 18 bases between. Germline V gene data show CDR1 as LGHDT and CDR2 as YNNKEL (reference sequence). This CDR3 spans 15 amino acids. CDR3 region: CASSHGVGRFSEQYF. The CDR3 DNA sequence: TGTGCCAGCAGCCACGGAGTTGGGAGGTTCAGCGAGCAGTACTTC.

The chain recombines TRBV7-6 with TRBJ2-2, with TRBD1 matching over 10 bases. V shed 1 base and J 3 bases; nucleotides not matched to a gene: 5. Germline values: CDR1 SGHVS, CDR2 FNYEAQ. The CDR3 extends over 17 amino acids. The CDR3 nucleotides are TGTGCCAGCAGCTTAGAAATCGGGACAGGGGACACCGGGGAGCTGTTTTTT. It yields the protein CASSLEIGTGDTGELFF.

The chain employs TRBV11-2 and TRBJ2-3; D is unclear. The CDR3 covers 14 residues. With 0 bases removed from V and 4 bases from J, the gap between germline ends came to 8 bases. The germline gives CDR1 SGHAT, CDR2 FQNNGV. CDR3 in amino acids: CASSLEDYADTQYF. The CDR3 DNA reads TGTGCCAGCAGCTTAGAAGATTATGCAGATACGCAGTATTTT.

This clonotype was observed once. The V and J genes are TRBV28 and TRBJ2-2; 9 nucleotides match TRBD1. V dropped 5 bases and J dropped 7; count of bases not matched to a gene: 5. From germline, CDR1 is MDHEN and CDR2 SYDVKM. This CDR3 comprises 14 residues. The CDR3 coding sequence is TGTGCCAGCAGTGGGGACAGGGCTATCGGGGAGCTGTTTTTT. It yields the protein CASSGDRAIGELFF.

The chain carries TRBV6-1 and TRBJ2-5, with D tentatively TRBD1 (6 bases). The CDR3 has 17 residues. Trimming cost V 6 bases and J 5 bases, with 25 bases left between them. The germline V gene encodes CDR1 MNHNS and CDR2 SASEGT. CDR3 DNA sequence: TGTGCCAGCAGGCCAAGGACTCGCAGGGGACCGGGGGAGACCCAGTACTTC. Its translation: CASRPRTRRGPGETQYF.

In its sample, this clonotype was seen a few times. This sequence joins TRBV6-5 and TRBJ2-3, with D possibly TRBD1 on 5 matching bases. The germline V and J ends were trimmed by 0 bases and 6 bases, with 10 bases remaining between them. In germline, CDR1 is MNHEY, CDR2 SVGAGI. The CDR3 runs 14 residues. In DNA form, the CDR3 reads TGTGCCAGCAGTTACTCAGTGGGGCGGGATACGCAGTATTTT. Protein: CASSYSVGRDTQYF.

There are many counts of this clonotype. The V and J genes are TRBV29-1 and TRBJ2-1, with D perhaps matching TRBD1 or TRBD2 (5 bases each). Germline V gene sequence: CDR1 SQVTM, CDR2 ANQGSEA. This CDR3 is 13 amino acids long. V was cut by 3 bases and J by 8 bases, with 14 bases left in between. CDR3: CSVDPMGVDEQFF. CDR3 in DNA: TGCAGCGTTGACCCCATGGGGGTGGATGAGCAGTTCTTC.

The chain combines TRBV6-1 with TRBJ2-4; 9 nucleotides agree with TRBD1. J gave up 6 bases and V 5 bases, and 2 bases lay outside the gene matches. This CDR3 has 13 residues. CDR1 and CDR2 (germline): MNHNS, SASEGT. As DNA, the CDR3 is TGTGCCAGCAGTACGGACAGGGGAAACATTCAGTACTTC. Translation: CASSTDRGNIQYF.

This clonotype was recorded only once. This may come from a read error, since a much larger clone is one base off. The rearrangement joins TRBV5-1 to TRBJ2-1, with 7 bases aligning to TRBD2. The CDR3 is made up of 19 amino acids. The germline V gene encodes CDR1 SGHRS and CDR2 YFSETQ. The CDR3 DNA follows: TGCACCAGCAGCCCGGAGCCTTTGGGGGACTACCTCTCCTACAATGAGCAGTTCTTC. Amino acid sequence: CTSSPEPLGDYLSYNEQFF. The whole variable domain, filled in from reference TRBV5-1 and TRBJ2-1, reads KAGVTQTPRYLIKTRGQQVTLSCSPISGHRSVSWYQQTPGQGLQFLFEYFSETQRNKGNFPGRFSGRQFSNSRSEMNVSTLELGDSALYLCTSSPEPLGDYLSYNEQFFGPGTRLTVL.

The chain joins TRBV10-1 to TRBJ2-2; TRBD1 agrees at 8 bases. With 3 bases clipped from V and 3 bases from J, the junction kept 6 bases outside the gene matches. Germline loops: CDR1 WNHNN, CDR2 SYGVQD (reference sequence). The CDR3 extends over 16 amino acids. The CDR3 region is CASSESGTGDTGELFF. The CDR3 region has the DNA TGCGCCAGCAGTGAATCCGGGACAGGCGACACCGGGGAGCTGTTTTTT.

This clonotype was detected ten times or more. The CDR3 DNA is TGTGCCACCAGTGACCACAGGGACGGCACAGATACGCAGTATTTT. This sequence encodes CATSDHRDGTDTQYF. The gene calls are TRBV24-1 and TRBJ2-3; tentative D call: TRBD1 (6 bases). This CDR3 is 15 amino acids long. In germline, CDR1 is KGHDR, CDR2 SFDVKD. Trimming pared 4 bases from V and 1 base from J, leaving 11 bases between.

This clonotype was detected a few times. The rearrangement joins TRBV4-1 to TRBJ2-7; TRBD1 matches 9 bases. With 4 bases clipped from V and 1 base from J, the junction kept 5 bases outside the gene matches. The V gene's germline CDR1 is MGHRA and CDR2 YSYEKL. There are 15 residues in the CDR3. The CDR3 DNA follows: TGCGCCAGCAGCCCCGAGGACAGGGGATCCTACGAGCAGTACTTC. Translation: CASSPEDRGSYEQYF.

There are a few counts of this clonotype. V and J are TRBV6-5 and TRBJ2-2; 7 bases line up with TRBD2. From germline, CDR1 is MNHEY and CDR2 SVGAGI. V was clipped by 0 bases and J by 0 bases; unmatched bases: 1. CDR3 length: 16 amino acids. The CDR3 reads CASSYSGLANTGELFF. CDR3 bases: TGTGCCAGCAGTTACTCCGGACTAGCGAACACCGGGGAGCTGTTTTTT.

This clonotype was seen only a few times. V and J are TRBV6-4 and TRBJ2-1; no firm D call. V was shortened by 0 bases and J by 2 bases, with 11 bases between the two germline ends. The germline V gene encodes CDR1 MRHNA and CDR2 SNTAGT. The CDR3 is 16 amino acids. The CDR3 nucleotides read TGTGCCAGCAGTGACTCTGGCGGAGCACCCTACAATGAGCAGTTCTTC. Its protein is CASSDSGGAPYNEQFF.

This chain joins TRBV6-5 and TRBJ2-1; 10 positions match TRBD1. The CDR3 extends over 17 amino acids. With 2 bases clipped from V and 8 bases from J, the junction kept 12 bases outside the gene matches. The germline CDR1 and CDR2 sequences are MNHEY and SVGAGI. In nucleotides, the CDR3 is TGTGCCAGCAGTTACCTGAGTGGATCCGGGACAGGGGATGAGCAGTTCTTC. Translated: CASSYLSGSGTGDEQFF.

The chain combines TRBV4-1 with TRBJ2-7; perhaps TRBD1 as D (5 bases). This CDR3 comprises 16 residues. Germline V gives CDR1 MGHRA, CDR2 YSYEKL. V gave up 0 bases and J gave up 7 bases, with 19 bases separating them. CDR3 nucleotide sequence: TGCGCCAGCAGCCAAGATGGCAAAAGGGGTGGAGATGAGCAGTACTTC. It is translated as CASSQDGKRGGDEQYF.

This clonotype turned up a few times. The V call is TRBV5-5, the J call TRBJ2-7, with a weak D call TRBD2 (5 bases). Trimming stripped 1 base from V and 4 bases from J, with 18 bases between. Germline CDR1 is SGHKS and CDR2 is YYEKEE (reference sequence). CDR3 length: 16 amino acids. Written as DNA, the CDR3 is TGTGCCAGCAGCTTGTTCTTGCGAGGGCAACTATACGAGCAGTACGTC. Protein sequence: CASSLFLRGQLYEQYV.

This clonotype has more than one count but fewer than ten. The V call is TRBV28, the J call TRBJ2-1; D is perhaps TRBD1 (6 bases). This CDR3 is built from 15 residues. Between the trimmed V and J ends, which lost 7 bases and 9 bases, there was a span of 22 bases. Germline CDR1 is MDHEN and CDR2 is SYDVKM. CDR3 loop: CASTQPTGQVSEQFF. In nucleotides, the CDR3 is TGTGCCAGCACCCAGCCGACGGGACAAGTTAGTGAGCAGTTCTTC. Using reference TRBV28 and TRBJ2-1 for the parts outside the CDR3, the full variable domain is DVKVTQSSRYLVKRTGEKVFLECVQDMDHENMFWYRQDPGLGLRLIYFSYDVKMKEKGDIPEGYSVSREKKERFSLILESASTNQTSMYLCASTQPTGQVSEQFFGPGTRLTVL.

This clonotype showed up many times. The J gene is TRBJ2-1, the V gene TRBV29-1; D is undetermined. The CDR3 consists of 13 residues. From germline, CDR1 is SQVTM and CDR2 ANQGSEA. V lost 4 bases and J 8 bases, leaving 15 bases between the germline ends. CDR3 bases: TGCAGCGTTGTTACGGGTATGATCGATGAGCAGTTCTTC. Its protein is CSVVTGMIDEQFF.

The chain combines TRBV11-2 with TRBJ2-1, with 9 nucleotides matching TRBD1. V lost 5 bases to trimming and J lost 4 bases; unmatched junction nucleotides: 6. Germline V gene sequence: CDR1 SGHAT, CDR2 FQNNGV. There are 15 residues in the CDR3. The CDR3 region is CASSPRQGGYNEQFF. The CDR3 nucleotides are TGTGCCAGCAGCCCCCGACAGGGGGGGTACAATGAGCAGTTCTTC.

With regard to this clonotype: The junction departs from germline at one end; a sequencing error may be responsible. The chain couples TRBV4-1 to TRBJ2-3; D unresolved. Germline CDR1 reads MGHRA; CDR2 reads YSYEKL. This CDR3 has 16 residues. The DNA for the CDR3 is TGCGTCAGCAGCCAAGTGCTGTCCACTAGCACAGATACGCAGTATTTT. Residues: CVSSQVLSTSTDTQYF.

The sample holds a few counts of this clonotype. The rearrangement links TRBV28 to TRBJ2-5, with 13 bases aligning to TRBD2. Germline assignment: CDR1 MDHEN and CDR2 SYDVKM. V trimming: 7 bases; J trimming: 1 base; junction bases outside the gene matches: 6. This CDR3 region has 16 residues. The CDR3 spells CASTLGLAGIQETQYF. CDR3 DNA sequence: TGTGCCAGCACCCTGGGACTAGCGGGGATCCAAGAGACCCAGTACTTC.